The 20 T cell receptor beta chains below were found in one sample sequenced in a study of shared clonotypes between healthy human individuals. The table came from immunoSEQ multiplex PCR; TCRdb's copy has only in-frame clones and leaves some out. The sample contains roughly 2.4 million clones, approximately 94% of which appear only once. Sequences were obtained from naive CD4+ T cells sorted from blood. Subset in this sample: CD45RA+ positively selected. These receptors were taken from a man in his late teens or twenties in good health.

The chain links TRBV18 to TRBJ2-7, with TRBD1 matching 12 bases. CDR1 is KGHSH and CDR2 is LQKENI in the germline V gene. The V segment lost 0 bases and the J segment 0 bases; nucleotides outside the gene matches: 9. This CDR3 comprises 19 residues. The CDR3 loop reads CASSPPGTGGSKSSYEQYF. CDR3 DNA sequence: TGTGCCAGCTCACCACCCGGGACAGGGGGCTCGAAGTCCTCCTACGAGCAGTACTTC.

This clone was counted a single time. J is TRBJ1-2 and V is TRBV29-1, with a weak D call TRBD1 (6 bases). In germline, CDR1 is SQVTM, CDR2 ANQGSEA. Trimming took off 6 bases at V and 4 bases at J, with 12 bases between the two ends. The CDR3 has 12 amino acids. The CDR3 nucleotides are TGCAGCGTCTCGGACAGTTCCTATGGCTACACCTTC. Translation: CSVSDSSYGYTF.

The rearrangement joins TRBV6-5 to TRBJ1-3, with 8 bases identical to TRBD1. V was clipped by 8 bases and J by 0 bases; unmatched bases: 6. This CDR3 is 15 amino acids long. In germline, CDR1 is MNHEY, CDR2 SVGAGI. This chain's CDR3 is CASSVTGGSGNTIYF. In nucleotides, the CDR3 is TGTGCCAGCTCGGTTACAGGGGGCTCTGGAAACACCATATATTTT.

The CDR3 sequence is CASRRPGTGELHF. The DNA for the CDR3 is TGTGCCAGCAGACGCCCCGGGACAGGTGAACTCCACTTT. The chain carries TRBV5-6 and TRBJ1-6, with TRBD1 identical over 8 bases. The CDR3 is 13 residues long. V dropped 5 bases and J dropped 16; count of bases not matched to a gene: 11. CDR1 is SGHDT and CDR2 is YYEEEE in the germline V gene.

The chain joins TRBV5-4 to TRBJ1-6; D call uncertain. Trimming shortened V by 3 bases and J by 7 bases, and 14 bases separated the two germline ends. This CDR3 has 15 residues. In germline, CDR1 is SGHNT, CDR2 YYREEE (reference sequence). The CDR3 spells CASSSSSDGNSPLHF. The DNA of the CDR3 is TGTGCCAGCAGCTCCTCCTCCGACGGCAATTCACCCCTCCACTTT.

The chain has TRBV5-4 and TRBJ2-5; the D gene could be TRBD1 or TRBD2 (7 bases each). Germline loops: CDR1 SGHNT, CDR2 YYREEE (reference sequence). Trimming cost V 4 bases and J 6 bases, with 25 bases left between them. The CDR3 runs 17 residues. CDR3 in amino acids: CASSQKGRGTVSQTQYF. The DNA for the CDR3 is TGTGCCAGCAGCCAAAAGGGGCGGGGGACAGTCAGCCAGACCCAGTACTTC.

The chain is built from TRBV4-1 and TRBJ2-7; TRBD1 matches at 7 bases. Germline V CDR1 and CDR2: MGHRA, YSYEKL. This CDR3 has 14 amino acids. The V gene end was trimmed by 2 bases and the J gene end by 2 bases; junction bases not matched to a gene: 3. The CDR3 coding sequence is TGCGCCAGCAGCCAAAACCAGGGGGCCTACGAGCAGTACTTC. Translating it yields CASSQNQGAYEQYF.

This chain uses TRBV4-3 with TRBJ2-1; perhaps D is TRBD1 or TRBD2 (6 bases each). Germline loops: CDR1 LGHNA, CDR2 YSLEER. The CDR3 consists of 16 residues. V lost 2 bases and J lost 4, with 15 bases in between. The CDR3, as DNA: TGCGCCAGCAGCCAAACGGGGGCGGGTGGTTACAATGAGCAGTTCTTC. This gives the protein CASSQTGAGGYNEQFF.

The V and J genes are TRBV19 and TRBJ2-7; TRBD2 matches 11 bases. V lost 7 bases to trimming and J lost 2 bases; unmatched junction nucleotides: 10. The V gene's germline CDR1 is LNHDA and CDR2 SQIVND (reference sequence). This CDR3 comprises 16 residues. CDR3 region: CASISSGRTSPYEQYF. The CDR3 DNA is TGTGCCAGTATCTCTAGCGGGAGGACCTCGCCCTACGAGCAGTACTTC. Full variable domain (outside the CDR3, taken from reference TRBV19 and TRBJ2-7): DGGITQSPKYLFRKEGQNVTLSCEQNLNHDAMYWYRQDPGQGLRLIYYSQIVNDFQKGDIAEGYSVSREKKESFPLTVTSAQKNPTAFYLCASISSGRTSPYEQYFGPGTRLTVT.

This rearrangement joins TRBV18 to TRBJ1-3; D gene uncertain. The germline CDR1 and CDR2 sequences are KGHSH and LQKENI. The germline V and J ends were trimmed by 6 bases and 3 bases, with 15 bases remaining between them. CDR3 length equals 15 residues. The CDR3 nucleotides are TGTGCCAGCTCGGGAGGAAAGGCTTTTGGAAACACCATATATTTT. Residues: CASSGGKAFGNTIYF.

This clone has more than one count but fewer than ten. The CDR3 DNA reads as TGCGCCAGCAGTGAAGCGGACACTGAAGCTTTCTTT. It specifies CASSEADTEAFF. V usage is TRBV10-1 and J usage is TRBJ1-1, with no clear D. Germline loops: CDR1 WNHNN, CDR2 SYGVQD (reference sequence). The CDR3 is 12 amino acids. Trimming took 3 bases from V and 3 from J, leaving 5 bases between them.

The V call is TRBV5-1, the J call TRBJ2-7; perhaps TRBD1 as D (7 bases). The germline V gene has CDR1 SGHRS and CDR2 YFSETQ. V was pared by 1 base and J by 6 bases, with 20 bases between. This CDR3 comprises 16 residues. In nucleotides, the CDR3 is TGCGCCAGCAGCTTGAACCCCGGGAGACAGGGCGGCGAGCAGTACTTC. Protein sequence: CASSLNPGRQGGEQYF.

Details on this clone: Other DNA sequences in the same sample also yield this CDR3. The J gene is TRBJ2-3, the V gene TRBV7-2; D might be TRBD1 (6 bases). CDR1 is SGHTA, CDR2 FQGNSA, per germline. V was cut by 5 bases and J by 3 bases, with 15 bases left in between. This CDR3 is 15 amino acids long. CDR3 amino acids: CASSPGTGTTDTQYF. CDR3 in DNA: TGTGCCAGCAGCCCCGGAACAGGGACGACAGATACGCAGTATTTT.

The chain uses TRBV11-2 and TRBJ2-3; no definite D call. The germline V and J ends were trimmed by 3 bases and 6 bases, with 13 bases remaining between them. Germline V CDR1 and CDR2: SGHAT, FQNNGV. The CDR3 covers 14 residues. The DNA of the CDR3 is TGTGCCAGCAGCTTGCACCACCTTGGGGATACGCAGTATTTT. Translation gives CASSLHHLGDTQYF. Filled out from reference TRBV11-2 and TRBJ2-3, the complete variable domain reads EAGVAQSPRYKIIEKRQSVAFWCNPISGHATLYWYQQILGQGPKLLIQFQNNGVVDDSQLPKDRFSAERLKGVDSTLKIQPAKLEDSAVYLCASSLHHLGDTQYFGPGTRLTVL.

This chain links TRBV29-1 with TRBJ1-1; D perhaps matches TRBD1 (5 bases). CDR1 is SQVTM, CDR2 ANQGSEA, per germline. The CDR3 runs to 12 residues. Trimming removed 8 bases from V and 1 base from J, with 11 bases in between. This CDR3 reads CSTRQGNTEAFF. The CDR3 DNA is TGCAGCACTCGCCAGGGGAACACTGAAGCTTTCTTT.

The count of this clone is one. This chain joins TRBV5-4 and TRBJ2-5, with 12 positions matching TRBD2. CDR1 SGHNT and CDR2 YYREEE come from the germline V gene (reference sequence). Trimming at V came to 4 bases and at J to 5 bases, leaving 15 bases not matched to a gene. The CDR3 is made up of 18 amino acids. In nucleotides, the CDR3 is TGTGCCAGCAGCCCACCTAGCGGGGGGGCCATAACGTCGGAGACCCAGTACTTC. It specifies CASSPPSGGAITSETQYF.

This chain links TRBV10-3 with TRBJ2-2, with D hard to call. CDR1 is ENHRY, CDR2 SYGVKD, per germline. This CDR3 spans 12 amino acids. Between the trimmed V and J ends, which lost 10 bases and 4 bases, there was a span of 10 bases. The CDR3 DNA reads as TGTGCCACCTTGGTGGGCACCGGGGAGCTGTTTTTT. Encoded protein: CATLVGTGELFF.

Note on this clone: Other DNA sequences in the sample encode the same CDR3. The chain links TRBV7-9 to TRBJ1-4; D not certain. Germline values: CDR1 SEHNR, CDR2 FQNEAQ (reference sequence). The V end lost 1 base, the J end lost 2 bases, and 5 bases lay between the germline ends. The CDR3 length is 14 residues. In DNA form, the CDR3 reads TGTGCCAGCAGCTTAGGGATCACTAATGAAAAACTGTTTTTT. As protein: CASSLGITNEKLFF.

A single count supports this clone. The rearrangement links TRBV9 to TRBJ2-3; D is ambiguous. From germline, CDR1 is SGDLS and CDR2 YYNGEE. Between the trimmed V and J ends, which lost 2 bases and 0 bases, there was a span of 13 bases. CDR3 length: 16 residues. The CDR3 region has the DNA TGTGCCAGCAGCGTTGACGTCTCCCCAAGCACAGATACGCAGTATTTT. It is translated as CASSVDVSPSTDTQYF.

This clone was detected only a few times. This chain uses TRBV2 with TRBJ1-6, with D possibly being TRBD1 (6 bases). The length of the CDR3 is 15 residues. Trimming pared 6 bases from V and 4 bases from J, leaving 13 bases between. The germline gives CDR1 SNHLY, CDR2 FYNNEI. The CDR3 nucleotides are TGTGCCAGCAGAGCAACAGGGAATTATAATTCACCCCTCCACTTT. This sequence encodes CASRATGNYNSPLHF.